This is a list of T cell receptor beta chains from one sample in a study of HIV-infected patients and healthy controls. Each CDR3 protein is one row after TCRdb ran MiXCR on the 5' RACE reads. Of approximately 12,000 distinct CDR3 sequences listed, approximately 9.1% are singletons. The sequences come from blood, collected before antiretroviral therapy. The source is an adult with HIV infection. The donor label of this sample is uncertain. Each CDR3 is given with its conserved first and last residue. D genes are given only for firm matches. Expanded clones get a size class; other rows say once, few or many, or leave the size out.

TGCGCCAGCAGCCAAGGACGGGGGACCTACGAGCAGTACTTC | CASSQGRGTYEQYF | TRBJ2-7 | few | TRBV4-3 | NA
TGTGCCAGCAGTTTTAATGATGACCAAGAGACCCAGTACTTC | CASSFNDDQETQYF | TRBJ2-5 | many | TRBV12-3/TRBV12-4 | NA
TGTGCCAGCAGCTTGGGCGCAGGGGCTCGGGAGACCCAGTACTTC | CASSLGAGARETQYF | TRBJ2-5 | many | TRBV5-4 | NA
TGTGCCAGCAGCTTCCAGTTGGCCGGGGAGCTGTTTTTT | CASSFQLAGELFF | TRBJ2-2 | NA | TRBV7-2 | NA
TGTGCCAGCAGTGAAGCGCCTAGCGGGATCGGCTACGAGCAGTACTTC | CASSEAPSGIGYEQYF | TRBJ2-7 | many | TRBV6-1 | TRBD2
TGTGCCAGCACCAGAAAAATAGCTACCTACTCCTACAATGAGCAGTTCTTC | CASTRKIATYSYNEQFF | TRBJ2-1 | many | TRBV7-2 | NA
TGTGCCAGCAGTTTTCCGGGGGCTGGGGCCAACGTCCTGACTTTC | CASSFPGAGANVLTF | TRBJ2-6 | large | TRBV12-3/TRBV12-4 | NA
TGTGCCAGCAGTTACTCTGGGGGAAGCAATCAGCCCCAGCATTTT | CASSYSGGSNQPQHF | TRBJ1-5 | many | TRBV6-5 | NA
TGTGCCAGCAGTGACACGAACACTGAAGCTTTCTTT | CASSDTNTEAFF | TRBJ1-1 | few | TRBV25-1 | NA
TGTGCCAGCAGCCAAGAAATCAGGGGAGTTGTAACCGGGGAGCTGTTTTTT | CASSQEIRGVVTGELFF | TRBJ2-2 | many | TRBV4-2 | NA
TGCGCCAGCAGCTTGCCGACCCTAGCGGGAGTGACAGATACGCAGTATTTT | CASSLPTLAGVTDTQYF | TRBJ2-3 | NA | TRBV5-1 | TRBD2
TGTGCCAGCAAGGATCAGGGGGAAAACACTGAAGCTTTCTTT | CASKDQGENTEAFF | TRBJ1-1 | NA | TRBV27 | TRBD1
TGTGCCAGCAGCTTAGCGGAGGGGAAGAACCCTCAAGAGACCCAGTACTTC | CASSLAEGKNPQETQYF | TRBJ2-5 | NA | TRBV7-8 | NA
TGTGCCAGCAGCTTAGTATCCCCCGGGTTGGAGGGAGCCTCCTACGAGCAGTACTTC | CASSLVSPGLEGASYEQYF | TRBJ2-7 | once | TRBV7-2 | NA
TGCGCCAGCAGCCAAGAGGAGCGGGGGTCGGATACGCAGTATTTT | CASSQEERGSDTQYF | TRBJ2-3 | NA | TRBV4-3 | TRBD2
TGTGCCAGCAGCGTATATGGGGGAAACACTGAAGCTTTCTTT | CASSVYGGNTEAFF | TRBJ1-1 | medium-sized | TRBV9 | NA